This T cell receptor beta chain was recorded in a study of long-term antiretroviral therapy in people with HIV. Study-wide context: The earliest samples came from an era when ART typically awaited falling CD4 counts.

Overall study findings and caveats: Subsequent to ART, diversity was augmented yet persisted below that of transplant donor controls.

No donor had fewer than one pre-ART PBMC sample or fewer than two post-ART PBMC samples. Treatment of all HIV participants took place in the United States. V dropped 3 bases and J dropped 6 bases, with 11 bases sitting between them. The germline V gene encodes CDR1 SEHNR and CDR2 FQNEAQ (reference sequence). The CDR3 has 14 residues. Survey-level immunoSEQ v3.0 assays were run. Assay: immunoSEQ multiplex PCR; the TCRdb copy retains only in-frame clones and omits some. The sample shows some 25,000 clones, about four fifths of them seen only once. Worth noting for this clone: Its specificity is unknown.

This sample comprised unsorted PBMCs, obtained 3 years after starting antiretroviral therapy. J is TRBJ2-2 and V is TRBV7-9; D is ambiguous. The receptor comes from a man younger than 35 with HIV. The CDR3 protein is CASSFPQWAGELFF. In DNA form, the CDR3 reads TGTGCCAGCAGCTTTCCCCAGTGGGCCGGGGAGCTGTTTTTT. The whole variable domain, remainder taken from reference TRBV7-9 and TRBJ2-2, is DTGVSQNPRHKITKRGQNVTFRCDPISEHNRLYWYRQTLGQGPEFLTYFQNEAQLEKSRLLSDRFSAERPKGSFSTLEIQRTEQGDSAMYLCASSFPQWAGELFFGEGSRLTVL.